Presented here are 32 T cell receptor beta chains from one specimen sequenced in a study of naive and memory T cell subsets. For blood and skin samples, reverse transcription used TCR alpha and beta constant primers. TCRdb recomputed calls from the 5' RACE reads with MiXCR, one row per CDR3 protein. The table has more than 25,000 distinct CDR3 sequences, less than 25% seen once. Whole blood, 2.5 ml, came from adult healthy volunteers. These receptors all come from a female donor in good health.

The chain is built from TRBV12-3 or TRBV12-4 and TRBJ2-1; possible D gene TRBD2, 6 bases. The CDR3 sequence is 14 residues long. Deletions cut 6 bases from V and 10 bases from J, with 19 bases between. The CDR3 bases are TGTGCCAGCAGCACCGGGACTCCCCGCCGGGAGCAGTTCTTC. Protein sequence: CASSTGTPRREQFF.

This clonotype was seen a few times. The chain carries TRBV20-1 and TRBJ2-2, with 7 nucleotides matching TRBD1. Germline V gene data show CDR1 as DFQATT and CDR2 as SNEGSKA (reference sequence). J gave up 8 bases and V 6 bases, and 6 bases lay outside the gene matches. The CDR3 contains 12 residues. DNA for the CDR3: TGCAGTGCCTTAAGGGGGCCGGGGGAGCTGTTTTTT. Its protein product is CSALRGPGELFF.

The CDR3, as DNA: TGCAGTGCTAGTTCTCGGACAGGGGATGAAAAACTGTTTTTT. This gives the protein CSASSRTGDEKLFF. This chain joins TRBV20-1 and TRBJ1-4; 9 positions agree with TRBD1. Germline V gives CDR1 DFQATT, CDR2 SNEGSKA (reference sequence). The V gene end was trimmed by 3 bases and the J gene end by 6 bases; junction bases not matched to a gene: 5. This CDR3 is 14 amino acids long.

This clonotype was observed many times. The CDR3 here is CASTSKPGQGNTGELFF. CDR3 nucleotide sequence: TGTGCCAGCACCTCAAAGCCAGGGCAGGGGAACACCGGGGAGCTGTTTTTT. The rearrangement uses TRBV7-2 and TRBJ2-2, with a weak D call TRBD1 (5 bases). V lost 7 bases, J lost 1 base, and 19 bases lay in between. The CDR3 sequence is 17 residues long. Germline V CDR1 and CDR2: SGHTA, FQGNSA.

This clonotype occurred many times. The chain links TRBV2 to TRBJ1-3; 7 bases are a match to TRBD1. This CDR3 is built from 14 residues. From germline, CDR1 is SNHLY and CDR2 FYNNEI. V dropped 8 bases and J dropped 0; count of bases not matched to a gene: 4. The CDR3 nucleotides read TGTGCCAGCGGACAGGTATTCTCTGGAAACACCATATATTTT. Translating it yields CASGQVFSGNTIYF.

Comment on this clonotype: At one of its ends the junction is not consistent with the germline gene, which may arise from a read error. This chain joins TRBV6-5 and TRBJ2-2; 7 bases match TRBD1. CDR3 length: 15 residues. Germline V gives CDR1 MNHEY, CDR2 SVGAGI. DNA of the CDR3: TGTACCAGCAATAAACTAGGGGGCGACACCGGGGAGCTGTTTTTT. This sequence encodes CTSNKLGGDTGELFF.

This clonotype was observed at least ten times. J is TRBJ2-5 and V is TRBV20-1; D remains ambiguous. Germline V CDR1 and CDR2: DFQATT, SNEGSKA (reference sequence). This CDR3 region has 11 residues. V was shortened by 3 bases and J by 2 bases, with 4 bases between the two germline ends. The CDR3 nucleotides read TGCAGTGCTAGTCCACAAGAGACCCAGTACTTC. Translated: CSASPQETQYF.

Regarding this clonotype: The junction and the germline gene differ at one end; a read error may be behind it. V and J are TRBV6-5 and TRBJ1-5; 7 bases map to TRBD1. The CDR3 runs to 17 residues. Germline V gene data show CDR1 as MNHEY and CDR2 as SVGAGI. The CDR3: CASSHSPRDSRNQPQNF. The DNA for the CDR3 is TGTGCCAGCAGCCATTCCCCCCGGGACAGCCGCAATCAGCCCCAGAATTTT.

This sequence joins TRBV6-5 and TRBJ2-1; 8 nucleotides agree with TRBD1. The J segment lost 8 bases and the V segment lost 2 bases, leaving 2 bases of the junction unmatched. This CDR3 has 13 residues. CDR1 is MNHEY and CDR2 is SVGAGI in the germline V gene. The CDR3 bases are TGTGCCAGCAGTTACGGGGACAGGTATGAGCAGTTCTTC. Encoded protein: CASSYGDRYEQFF.

CDR3 residues: CSATQTYSNQPQHF. The CDR3 nucleotides are TGCAGTGCTACTCAGACGTATAGCAATCAGCCCCAGCATTTT. This chain links TRBV20-1 with TRBJ1-5; D uncertain. The CDR3 is 14 residues long. Trimming removed 4 bases at V and 0 bases at J, with 10 bases between. CDR1 is DFQATT and CDR2 is SNEGSKA in the germline V gene (reference sequence).

There are many counts of this clonotype. The chain is built from TRBV4-1 and TRBJ2-7, with 9 bases fitting TRBD1. The V segment lost 2 bases and the J segment 3 bases; nucleotides outside the gene matches: 5. Germline loops: CDR1 MGHRA, CDR2 YSYEKL. This CDR3 comprises 15 residues. DNA for the CDR3: TGCGCCAGCAGCCAATTACCGGGACAGGGCTACGAGCAGTACTTC. Translating gives CASSQLPGQGYEQYF.

This clonotype came up many times. This chain uses TRBV29-1 with TRBJ1-1; D is perhaps TRBD1 (6 bases). The CDR3 is 12 amino acids. CDR1 and CDR2 (germline): SQVTM, ANQGSEA. V dropped 6 bases and J dropped 4 bases, with 12 bases sitting between them. The CDR3 DNA reads TGCAGCGTCGTACAGGGAGCCACTGAAGCTTTCTTT. This gives the protein CSVVQGATEAFF.

This clonotype showed up many times. V is TRBV18 and J is TRBJ1-1; 7 bases fit TRBD1. CDR3 length: 14 amino acids. From germline, CDR1 is KGHSH and CDR2 LQKENI. The junction had 2 bases not matched to a gene; V was cut back by 3 bases and J by 1 base. The CDR3 DNA sequence: TGTGCCAGCTCACCTGGACAGGAGAACACTGAAGCTTTCTTT. It specifies CASSPGQENTEAFF.

The CDR3 region is CSVWTGISGANVLTF. The CDR3 nucleotides are TGCAGCGTATGGACAGGAATCTCTGGGGCCAACGTCCTGACTTTC. The rearrangement joins TRBV29-1 to TRBJ2-6; 7 bases are a match to TRBD1. The CDR3 consists of 15 residues. CDR1 and CDR2 (germline): SQVTM, ANQGSEA. Germline trimming cut 6 bases from V and 0 bases from J; bases unmatched to any gene: 5.

By its share, this clonotype is medium-sized. The V gene is TRBV12-5, the J gene TRBJ1-6; D remains unclear. This CDR3 spans 15 amino acids. Germline CDR1 and CDR2: LGHNT and FRNRAP. The V gene lost 3 bases and the J gene lost 5 bases, with 11 bases spanning the gap. The CDR3 DNA sequence: TGTGCTAGTGGTTTCTCGGGGTTGGATAATTCACCCCTCCACTTT. Encoded protein: CASGFSGLDNSPLHF.

The CDR3 reads CSVEVAGVADTQYF. Written as DNA, the CDR3 is TGCAGCGTTGAGGTAGCGGGGGTGGCAGATACGCAGTATTTT. The chain couples TRBV29-1 to TRBJ2-3, with 9 nucleotides matching TRBD2. The CDR3 has 14 amino acids. Germline assignment: CDR1 SQVTM and CDR2 ANQGSEA. V lost 3 bases to trimming and J lost 4 bases; unmatched junction nucleotides: 5.

The chain joins TRBV6-5 to TRBJ2-6; 10 bases are a match to TRBD2. J gave up 0 bases and V 6 bases, and 5 bases lay outside the gene matches. The germline V gene has CDR1 MNHEY and CDR2 SVGAGI. This CDR3 is 17 amino acids long. CDR3 in amino acids: CASSRTSGSSGANVLTF. DNA of the CDR3: TGTGCCAGCAGCCGGACTAGCGGCAGCTCTGGGGCCAACGTCCTGACTTTC.

The chain combines TRBV10-3 with TRBJ2-7, with D possibly being TRBD2 (5 bases). The length of the CDR3 is 13 residues. CDR1 and CDR2 (germline): ENHRY, SYGVKD. V lost 3 bases, J lost 9 bases, and 15 bases lay in between. The CDR3 DNA reads as TGTGCCATCAGTGAAGCGGACGGTGCTAGGCAGTACTTC. Translation gives CAISEADGARQYF.

This chain links TRBV12-3 or TRBV12-4 with TRBJ2-1; 16 nucleotides match TRBD2. This CDR3 spans 20 amino acids. J lost 0 bases, V lost 5 bases, and 10 bases had no gene match. CDR3 residues: CASSALAGLAGGGSYNEQFF. DNA for the CDR3: TGTGCCAGCAGTGCCCTGGCGGGACTAGCGGGAGGGGGCTCCTACAATGAGCAGTTCTTC.

This clonotype occurred a few times. The V gene is TRBV6-6, the J gene TRBJ2-3; D call uncertain. The germline V gene encodes CDR1 MNHNY and CDR2 SVGAGI (reference sequence). V dropped 2 bases and J dropped 4 bases, with 7 bases sitting between them. The CDR3 is made up of 13 amino acids. The CDR3 DNA is TGTGCCAGCAGTTACGGGTATGCAGATACGCAGTATTTT. It yields the protein CASSYGYADTQYF.

The chain uses TRBV6-4 and TRBJ2-2; a possible D gene is TRBD1 (5 bases). Trimming stripped 5 bases from V and 5 bases from J, with 9 bases between. CDR3 length: 13 residues. Germline V gene sequence: CDR1 MRHNA, CDR2 SNTAGT. CDR3 DNA sequence: TGTGCCAGCAGTCAACAGGAAACCGGGGAGCTGTTTTTT. The encoded protein is CASSQQETGELFF.

The rearrangement links TRBV29-1 to TRBJ2-1, with a weak D call TRBD2 (5 bases). Per the germline V gene, CDR1 is SQVTM and CDR2 is ANQGSEA. The germline V and J ends were trimmed by 3 bases and 4 bases, with 13 bases remaining between them. The CDR3 runs to 14 residues. The CDR3 sequence is CSVDSSGLYNEQFF. CDR3 DNA: TGCAGCGTTGATAGCAGCGGACTTTACAATGAGCAGTTCTTC.

This clonotype was seen a few times. This chain connects TRBV29-1 to TRBJ1-1; no definite D call. The CDR3 extends over 12 amino acids. V lost 3 bases and J lost 5, with 10 bases in between. Germline CDR1 and CDR2: SQVTM and ANQGSEA. In DNA form, the CDR3 reads TGCAGCGTTGACTCCGTGGGGACTGAAGCTTTCTTT. The encoded protein is CSVDSVGTEAFF.

This clonotype has a single count. The chain's CDR3 is CAISVSGRVSYEQYF. CDR3 nucleotide sequence: TGTGCCATCAGCGTTAGCGGGAGGGTGTCCTACGAGCAGTACTTC. The gene calls are TRBV10-3 and TRBJ2-7, with 11 bases fitting TRBD2. Germline CDR1 reads ENHRY; CDR2 reads SYGVKD. The CDR3 loop spans 15 amino acids. The V and J ends lost 6 bases and 1 base, in that order; junction bases with no gene match: 5.

This chain uses TRBV5-1 with TRBJ2-1; D may be TRBD2 (6 bases). V was clipped by 1 base and J by 4 bases, with 12 bases between them. The CDR3 loop spans 15 amino acids. Per germline, CDR1 SGHRS and CDR2 YFSETQ. This CDR3 reads CASSLTTSRYNEQFF. The CDR3 DNA follows: TGCGCCAGCAGCTTGACAACTAGCAGATACAATGAGCAGTTCTTC. Full variable domain (outside the CDR3, taken from reference TRBV5-1 and TRBJ2-1): KAGVTQTPRYLIKTRGQQVTLSCSPISGHRSVSWYQQTPGQGLQFLFEYFSETQRNKGNFPGRFSGRQFSNSRSEMNVSTLELGDSALYLCASSLTTSRYNEQFFGPGTRLTVL.

This clonotype is medium-sized within its sample. The chain recombines TRBV5-6 with TRBJ2-5; perhaps TRBD1 as D (5 bases). Trimming stripped 4 bases from V and 7 bases from J, with 20 bases between. Germline V gene lookup returns CDR1 SGHDT and CDR2 YYEEEE. The CDR3 runs 15 residues. The CDR3 nucleotides read TGTGCCAGCAGCCACAATGAACATGGGGCTTTGACCCAGTACTTC. Amino acids: CASSHNEHGALTQYF.

This clonotype appeared many times. The J gene is TRBJ2-6, the V gene TRBV6-1, with D perhaps TRBD2 (5 bases). V lost 4 bases to trimming and J lost 3 bases, with 13 bases between them. There are 16 residues in the CDR3. Germline V gene sequence: CDR1 MNHNS, CDR2 SASEGT. This CDR3 is CASSVGLALGANVLTF. In DNA, the CDR3 is TGTGCCAGCAGTGTCGGACTGGCTCTTGGGGCCAACGTCCTGACTTTC.

This clonotype was seen a few times. CDR3 in amino acids: CSASDAGEQYF. For the CDR3, the DNA is TGCAGTGCTAGCGACGCCGGCGAGCAGTACTTC. The gene calls are TRBV20-1 and TRBJ2-7, with D hard to call. CDR3 length: 11 residues. V lost 3 bases to trimming and J lost 6 bases, with 9 bases between them. Per the germline V gene, CDR1 is DFQATT and CDR2 is SNEGSKA (reference sequence).

V is TRBV5-1 and J is TRBJ2-7; D could derive from TRBD1 or TRBD2 (7 bases each). V lost 2 bases and J 7 bases, leaving 13 bases between the germline ends. The CDR3 runs to 13 residues. CDR1 SGHRS and CDR2 YFSETQ come from the germline V gene. As DNA, the CDR3 is TGCGCCAGCAGCTTTACAGGGGAGGGTGAGCAGTACTTC. It translates to CASSFTGEGEQYF.

This clonotype occurred many times. The rearrangement links TRBV20-1 to TRBJ2-7, with 10 bases identical to TRBD1. The J segment lost 4 bases and the V segment lost 2 bases, leaving 5 bases of the junction unmatched. Germline V lookup: CDR1 DFQATT, CDR2 SNEGSKA (reference sequence). CDR3 length: 14 residues. The CDR3 reads CSARSDRGLYEQYF. CDR3 sequence (DNA): TGCAGTGCTAGAAGCGACAGGGGGCTTTACGAGCAGTACTTC.

This clonotype was counted at least ten times. The chain joins TRBV11-2 to TRBJ1-2, with 8 positions matching TRBD1. The V and J ends lost 3 bases and 2 bases, in that order; junction bases with no gene match: 11. There are 17 residues in the CDR3. Germline loops: CDR1 SGHAT, CDR2 FQNNGV. The CDR3 is CASSLVASWTGNYGYTF. CDR3 coding DNA: TGTGCCAGCAGCTTGGTTGCGAGTTGGACAGGGAACTATGGCTACACCTTC.

Notes on this clonotype: This likely comes from a read error, as the CDR3 has no conserved phenylalanine or tryptophan at its end. The DNA is omitted, as the CDR3 cannot be located on it reliably, and the CDR3 follows TCRdb's listing. The chain is built from TRBV6-6 and TRBJ1-5; TRBD1, the table's D call, lacks a check against the DNA. From germline, CDR1 is MNHNY and CDR2 SVGAGI (reference sequence). The CDR3 numbers 14 amino acids, ends counted. The chain's CDR3 is CARRDQGKNKPQKV.